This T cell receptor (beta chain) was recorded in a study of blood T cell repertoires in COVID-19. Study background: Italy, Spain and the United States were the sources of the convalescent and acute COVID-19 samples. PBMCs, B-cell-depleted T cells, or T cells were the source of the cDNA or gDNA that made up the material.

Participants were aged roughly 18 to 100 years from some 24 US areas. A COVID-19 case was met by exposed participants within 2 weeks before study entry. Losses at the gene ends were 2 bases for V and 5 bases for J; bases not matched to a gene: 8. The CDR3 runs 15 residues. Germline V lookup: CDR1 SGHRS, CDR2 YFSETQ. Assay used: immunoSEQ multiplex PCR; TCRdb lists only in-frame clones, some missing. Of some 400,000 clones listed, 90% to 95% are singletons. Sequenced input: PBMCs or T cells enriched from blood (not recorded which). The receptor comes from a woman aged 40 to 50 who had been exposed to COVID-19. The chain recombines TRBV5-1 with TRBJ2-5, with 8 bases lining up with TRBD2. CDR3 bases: TGCGCCAGCAGCTTTGGCGGGGGGTCGGGGGAGACCCAGTACTTC. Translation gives CASSFGGGSGETQYF.